The entry that follows covers one T cell receptor beta chain sequence. As yet, its antigen is unknown. This CDR3 region has 11 residues. Germline V gene lookup returns CDR1 GTSNPN and CDR2 SVGIG (reference sequence). V was cut by 8 bases and J by 13 bases, with 18 bases left in between. Using immunoSEQ multiplex PCR, the repertoire was profiled, and TCRdb retains in-frame clones only, with some absent. The sample yields 68,000 or so clones, approximately 81% seen once. This entry comes from a study of a mutant IDH1 vaccine in newly diagnosed glioma. Time point here: week 35, safety follow-up. What each vaccine dose contained was 300 ug of mutant IDH1 20-mer peptide, accompanied by topical imiquimod. Newly diagnosed WHO grade 3 or 4 IDH1-mutant, ATRX-lost astrocytomas were identified in the donors.

The chain joins TRBV30 to TRBJ2-1; no reliable D call. The sequence derives from a man aged 18-30 years with glioma. This material consisted of PBMCs, taken from a glioma patient whose treatment included an IDH1 peptide vaccine. This CDR3 reads CAQTGPSVQFF. The CDR3 nucleotides read TGTGCCCAAACCGGGCCCTCGGTACAGTTCTTC.